Each of the 17 T cell receptor beta chains below was sequenced from the same sample in a study of T-cell memory formation after mild COVID-19. A single record per CDR3 protein comes from TCRdb applying MiXCR to the 5' RACE reads. The sample includes around 500,000 distinct CDR3 sequences, about 20% seen only once; the top ten take around 12%. The sample consisted of PBMCs or a T cell subset sorted from them (not recorded which). These receptors all stem from an adult woman who had mild COVID-19 (a few samples of this study predate the infection). Cell type and time point are not known.

This clonotype came up a few times. J is TRBJ1-3 and V is TRBV12-3 or TRBV12-4; weak D call: TRBD1 (5 bases). V was cut by 8 bases and J by 2 bases, with 22 bases left in between. The length of the CDR3 is 17 residues. CDR3 in DNA: TGTGCCAGCTCGTCTACCCCCTGGCAGGGTGCTGGAAACACCATATATTTT. It is translated as CASSSTPWQGAGNTIYF.

The rearrangement uses TRBV6-5 and TRBJ2-7; D gene ambiguous. This CDR3 spans 13 amino acids. The germline V gene encodes CDR1 MNHEY and CDR2 SVGAGI. Trimming left V 2 bases short and J 2 bases short, with 7 bases between. Here the CDR3 DNA reads TGTGCCAGCAGTTACCAGGATGCCTACGAGCAGTACTTC. Its translation is CASSYQDAYEQYF.

The V and J genes are TRBV7-9 and TRBJ2-1; 15 bases are shared with TRBD2. V dropped 6 bases and J dropped 1; count of bases not matched to a gene: 7. This CDR3 has 18 amino acids. In germline, CDR1 is SEHNR, CDR2 FQNEAQ (reference sequence). CDR3 amino acids: CASRMGLAGGRSYNEQFF. CDR3 sequence (DNA): TGTGCCAGCAGGATGGGACTAGCGGGGGGCCGATCCTACAATGAGCAGTTCTTC.

This clonotype turned up a few times. The gene calls are TRBV12-3 or TRBV12-4 and TRBJ2-1; D is possibly TRBD2 (7 bases). The CDR3 totals 13 residues. V was cut by 8 bases and J by 6 bases, with 14 bases left in between. CDR3 amino acids: CASFWGGGNEQFF. The DNA for the CDR3 is TGTGCCAGCTTTTGGGGGGGCGGCAATGAGCAGTTCTTC.

The CDR3 reads CASSYSGTGMNTGELFF. DNA of the CDR3: TGTGCCAGCAGTTACTCGGGGACAGGGATGAACACCGGGGAGCTGTTTTTT. The chain uses TRBV6-5 and TRBJ2-2; 9 bases line up with TRBD1. CDR1 is MNHEY, CDR2 SVGAGI, per germline. This CDR3 comprises 17 residues. V trimming: 0 bases; J trimming: 1 base; junction bases outside the gene matches: 3.

This clonotype was picked up a small number of times. This sequence joins TRBV20-1 and TRBJ2-3; D is possibly TRBD1 or TRBD2 (5 bases each). The CDR3 is 14 residues long. Trimming left V 4 bases short and J 2 bases short, with 13 bases between. In germline, CDR1 is DFQATT, CDR2 SNEGSKA (reference sequence). The CDR3, as DNA: TGCAGTGCTAAAGGGGCCGGGGACACAGATACGCAGTATTTT. It codes for CSAKGAGDTDTQYF.

V is TRBV13 and J is TRBJ1-6; 9 bases fit TRBD1. Germline CDR1 and CDR2: PRHDT and FYEKMQ (reference sequence). The CDR3 has 18 residues. Trimming removed 0 bases from V and 14 bases from J; junction bases left unmatched: 17. The CDR3, as DNA: TGTGCCAGCAGCTTAGGGATAGGAGGGACAGGGCGTCCGCAGGCCCTCCACTTT. Translating it yields CASSLGIGGTGRPQALHF.

V and J are TRBV5-1 and TRBJ2-2, with 7 bases fitting TRBD1. CDR3 length: 15 amino acids. The trim removed 4 bases at V and 6 bases at J, leaving 9 bases unmatched. Germline lookup yields CDR1 SGHRS and CDR2 YFSETQ. The CDR3 nucleotides are TGCGCCAGCAGCCACGGACAGGTCCCTCCCGGGGAGCTGTTTTTT. Its protein is CASSHGQVPPGELFF.

The J gene is TRBJ2-5, the V gene TRBV6-5; 11 positions agree with TRBD1. Germline CDR1 is MNHEY and CDR2 is SVGAGI. The CDR3 totals 15 residues. V lost 4 bases to trimming and J lost 5 bases; unmatched junction nucleotides: 6. CDR3 coding DNA: TGTGCCAGCAGTTTTAGGGACAGGGGGTTGGAGACCCAGTACTTC. Its protein product is CASSFRDRGLETQYF.

V usage is TRBV11-1 and J usage is TRBJ2-5, with D possibly called TRBD1 or TRBD2 (5 bases each). V gave up 4 bases and J gave up 4 bases, with 16 bases separating them. CDR1 is SGHAT and CDR2 is FQDESV in the germline V gene (reference sequence). This CDR3 is built from 15 residues. This chain's CDR3 is CASSSGALARETQYF. In DNA form, the CDR3 reads TGTGCCAGCAGCTCCGGGGCTTTGGCAAGAGAGACCCAGTACTTC. Complete variable domain (other parts from reference TRBV11-1 and TRBJ2-5): EAEVAQSPRYKITEKSQAVAFWCDPISGHATLYWYRQILGQGPELLVQFQDESVVDDSQLPKDRFSAERLKGVDSTLKIQPAELGDSAMYLCASSSGALARETQYFGPGTRLLVL.

This clonotype was counted a few times. This sequence joins TRBV28 and TRBJ1-2; 12 nucleotides align to TRBD1. Losses at the gene ends were 5 bases for V and 5 bases for J; bases not matched to a gene: 12. The CDR3 has 17 residues. The germline V gene has CDR1 MDHEN and CDR2 SYDVKM. CDR3 bases: TGTGCCAGCAGTCTTCCCGCCGGGACAGGGGGCGGGTATGGCTACACCTTC. It is translated as CASSLPAGTGGGYGYTF.

The chain recombines TRBV25-1 with TRBJ1-2, with D unclear. Germline-derived CDR1 and CDR2 are MGHDK and SYGVNS. The ends were cut back, 1 base at V and 9 bases at J, with 12 bases in the middle. There are 13 residues in the CDR3. CDR3 in DNA: TGTGCCAGCAGTGAATCTGCGTCTATGAGCTACACCTTC. It encodes CASSESASMSYTF.

The chain uses TRBV20-1 and TRBJ2-1; D gene uncertain. Per germline, CDR1 DFQATT and CDR2 SNEGSKA (reference sequence). Trimming removed 1 base from V and 0 bases from J, with 7 bases in between. The CDR3 is 14 amino acids. The CDR3 DNA is TGCAGTGCTAGAGCGGAGAGCTCCTACAATGAGCAGTTCTTC. Amino acid sequence: CSARAESSYNEQFF.

CDR3 in amino acids: CAIRQGTEQYF. As DNA, the CDR3 is TGTGCCATCAGACAGGGAACCGAGCAGTACTTC. This rearrangement joins TRBV10-3 to TRBJ2-7; tentative D call: TRBD1 (6 bases). V gave up 6 bases and J gave up 6 bases, with 9 bases separating them. The CDR3 contains 11 residues. From germline, CDR1 is ENHRY and CDR2 SYGVKD.

This rearrangement joins TRBV6-2 or TRBV6-3 to TRBJ1-6; D gene uncertain. V was clipped by 6 bases and J by 10 bases, with 10 bases between them. Germline V gene lookup returns CDR1 MNHEY and CDR2 SVGEGT. The CDR3 extends over 12 amino acids. CDR3 residues: CASRGGPSPLHF. The CDR3 nucleotides are TGTGCCAGCAGGGGCGGACCCTCACCCCTCCACTTT.

The chain recombines TRBV12-3 or TRBV12-4 with TRBJ1-5; TRBD1 is a possible D gene (5 bases). Trimming cost V 7 bases and J 1 base, with 14 bases left between them. The CDR3 length is 15 residues. The CDR3 reads CASTPGRDSNQPQHF. The CDR3 coding sequence is TGTGCCAGCACCCCGGGGCGGGACAGCAATCAGCCCCAGCATTTT.

This clonotype was detected only a few times. The rearrangement joins TRBV7-9 to TRBJ2-7, with 7 nucleotides matching TRBD1. Germline V gives CDR1 SEHNR, CDR2 FQNEAQ (reference sequence). The CDR3 runs 16 residues. The junction had 5 bases not matched to a gene; V was cut back by 0 bases and J by 0 bases. The CDR3 is CASSLAQGESSYEQYF. The DNA for the CDR3 is TGTGCCAGCAGCTTAGCGCAGGGGGAGAGCTCCTACGAGCAGTACTTC.